This TCR beta chain appears in the sequencing data of a study of CD8 T cells in Susac syndrome. From blood CD8+ and CD4+ T cells, the TCR beta chain was sequenced. Both CD4+ and CD8+ T cells were negatively isolated, and TEMRA cells underwent FACS enrichment. This CDR3 is built from 16 residues. V was clipped by 3 bases and J by 0 bases; unmatched bases: 5. The germline V gene has CDR1 SGHRS and CDR2 YFSETQ. RNA totalling about 0.45 to 1 ug underwent reverse transcription with random hexamers. Amplification of TCR beta CDR3 by immunoSEQ multiplex PCR spanned 54 Vbeta and 13 Jbeta. TCRdb passed the immunoSEQ multiplex PCR reads through MiXCR, listing each CDR3 protein once. The sample shows 160,000 or so distinct CDR3 sequences, approximately 95% of them seen only once.

V usage is TRBV5-1 and J usage is TRBJ2-3, with TRBD2 matching 9 bases. The sequencing sample was made of CD4+ T cells from PBMCs. This TCR was recovered from a human donor with multiple sclerosis. CDR3 in amino acids: CASSWDTSGSTDTQYF. In DNA, the CDR3 is TGCGCCAGCAGCTGGGATACTAGCGGGAGCACAGATACGCAGTATTTT. The variable domain in full, completed from reference TRBV5-1 and TRBJ2-3, reads KAGVTQTPRYLIKTRGQQVTLSCSPISGHRSVSWYQQTPGQGLQFLFEYFSETQRNKGNFPGRFSGRQFSNSRSEMNVSTLELGDSALYLCASSWDTSGSTDTQYFGPGTRLTVL.